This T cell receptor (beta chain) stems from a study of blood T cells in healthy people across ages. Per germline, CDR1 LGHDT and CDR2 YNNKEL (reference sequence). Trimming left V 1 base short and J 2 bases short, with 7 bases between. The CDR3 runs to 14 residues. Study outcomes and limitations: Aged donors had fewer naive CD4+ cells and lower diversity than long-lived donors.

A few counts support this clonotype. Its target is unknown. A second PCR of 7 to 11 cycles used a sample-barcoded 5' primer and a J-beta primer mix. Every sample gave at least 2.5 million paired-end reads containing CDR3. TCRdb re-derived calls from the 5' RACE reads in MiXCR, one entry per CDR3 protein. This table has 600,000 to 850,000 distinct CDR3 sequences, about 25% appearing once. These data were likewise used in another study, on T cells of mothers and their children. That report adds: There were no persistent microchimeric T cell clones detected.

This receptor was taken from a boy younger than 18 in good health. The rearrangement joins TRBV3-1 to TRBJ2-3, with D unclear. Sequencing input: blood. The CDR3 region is CASSQVDLTDTQYF. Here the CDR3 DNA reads TGTGCCAGCAGCCAAGTAGATCTCACAGATACGCAGTATTTT.